A selection of T cell receptor beta chains follows, all from one sample in a study of cytomegalovirus exposure and HLA in healthy donors. The data were produced by immunoSEQ multiplex PCR, yet TCRdb's version contains in-frame clones alone and is incomplete. Of fewer than 200,000 clones listed, roughly four fifths are singletons. The source material was PBMCs. The receptors were gathered from a man in his fifties or sixties in good health and CMV-seronegative. Both conserved end residues are part of each CDR3.

TRBJ2-7 | 14 | TRBV19 | CASSTGHLPYEQYF
TRBJ2-1 | 15 | TRBV27 | CASRIWTSGNNEQFF
TRBJ2-7 | 16 | TRBV12-1 | CASSFVGEPLSYEQYF
TRBJ2-3 | 17 | TRBV5-4 | CASSSLFWTGLTDTQYF
TRBJ1-6 | 15 | TRBV9 | CASSVSAGGNSPLHF
TRBJ1-5 | 13 | TRBV2 | CASSGEGLQPQHF
TRBJ1-6 | 14 | TRBV19 | CASSIVDRDSPLHF
TRBJ1-4 | 15 | TRBV28 | CASSLGIATNEKLFF
TRBJ1-5 | 14 | TRBV7-9 | CASSLAAGDQPQHF
TRBJ1-1 | 14 | TRBV19 | CASSPGQGWTEAFF
TRBJ2-1 | 13 | TRBV25-1 | CASRTSGANEQFF
TRBJ2-5 | 14 | TRBV10-1 | CASSEAGGEETQYF
TRBJ1-2 | 14 | TRBV9 | CASSREDRAYGYTF
TRBJ2-5 | 13 | TRBV5-6 | CASAGDRLETQYF
TRBJ2-5 | 15 | TRBV28 | CASSPPTLALETQYF
TRBJ2-3 | 16 | TRBV6-6 | CASSYRGQGSTDTQYF
TRBJ1-4 | 17 | TRBV7-8 | CASSPHPPGQGGEKLFF
TRBJ2-1 | 17 | TRBV7-2 | CASSLARDSLYYNEQFF
TRBJ2-5 | 14 | TRBV7-2 | CASSLGLLQETQYF
TRBJ2-3 | 15 | TRBV6-1 | CASSESGVSTDTQYF
TRBJ1-1 | 16 | TRBV11-2 | CASSFIPPGGRTEAFF
TRBJ2-7 | 14 | TRBV7-8 | CASSPGTAPYEQYF
TRBJ2-7 | 14 | TRBV7-9 | CSSSLGPGLYEQYF
TRBJ1-1 | 18 | TRBV4-2 | CASSQDYRSASAGTEAFF
TRBJ2-5 | 14 | TRBV6-4 | CANPQGRLIETQYF
TRBJ2-7 | 15 | TRBV7-3 | CASSPDRGTWSEQYF
TRBJ2-7 | 15 | TRBV9 | CASSEGQGAYYEQYF
TRBJ2-7 | 16 | TRBV9 | CASSVEVGGSSYEQYF
TRBJ2-1 | 17 | TRBV12-5 | CASGLGLTSGSANEQFF
TRBJ2-5 | 16 | TRBV7-8 | CASSLVVAGGAETQYF
TRBJ1-2 | 13 | TRBV5-4 | CASSLGAARGYTF
TRBJ1-2 | 15 | TRBV29-1 | CSVLSSGTGDNGYTF
- | 15 | TRBV5-1 | CASSAGLADNYEQYF
TRBJ2-7 | 13 | TRBV29-1 | CSEPDRGLYEQYF
TRBJ2-5 | 15 | TRBV6-5 | CASSYATGGKETQYF
TRBJ1-2 | 12 | TRBV14 | CASSGTGSGYTF
TRBJ1-1 | 13 | TRBV7-9 | CASSSQGNTEAFF
TRBJ2-6 | 15 | TRBV30 | CACSTMKSGANVLTF
TRBJ1-2 | 15 | TRBV7-2 | CASSQFSTATYGYTF
TRBJ2-7 | 15 | TRBV27 | CASSRSGTRGYEQYF
TRBJ1-2 | 16 | TRBV11-2 | CASSLQGQVANYGYTF
TRBJ2-5 | 14 | TRBV2 | CASRTSGREETQYF
TRBJ1-4 | 18 | TRBV5-1 | CASSRADRAGSTNEKLFF
TRBJ1-4 | 13 | TRBV28 | CASSFLGVRKLFF
TRBJ2-4 | 14 | TRBV5-1 | CASSLGAGEQVEYF
TRBJ1-5 | 18 | TRBV28 | CASSLWELSVNSNQPQHF
TRBJ1-1 | 14 | TRBV5-1 | CASSLNGRVPEAFF
TRBJ2-1 | 15 | TRBV29-1 | CSVYGSGSTYNEQFF
TRBJ1-2 | 15 | TRBV15 | CATSGAGTGIYGYTF